The T cell receptor beta chain under discussion was sequenced for a study of identical twins (dated by TCRdb to about 2016). About the investigation overall: The study deep-sequenced TCR alpha and beta repertoires from monozygotic twins, unrelated adults of various ages and cord blood to test whether fetal clonotypes persist. To rule out contamination, the twin experiments were replicated at different times with different library preparation protocols. Study-wide findings and limitations: Zero-insertion analyses could be partly confounded by invariant T cells such as MAIT and iNKT, although diverse VJ usage argued against such confounding for most clonotypes. A weaker excess of twin sharing was found in beta out-of-frame sequences because the signal-to-noise ratio was lowered by fewer shared sequences. Abundant cord blood beta clonotypes had fewer insertions, young adult naive repertoires showed a similar but weaker trend, and memory repertoires showed no such trend. Out-of-frame TCR alpha sharing in monozygotic twins was systematically underestimated by recombination models, whereas sharing between unrelated individuals was in agreement with the recombination models. Conclusions relied on cross-sectional statistical analysis, since the same donors could not be followed over many years. Compared with coincidental sharing between unrelated individuals, an excess of low generation-probability sequences was observed among out-of-frame TCR alpha sequences shared between twins.

Every donor was a healthy Caucasian. Using Miltenyi CD45RO+ enrichment and human naive T-cell isolation kits, memory (CD45RO+) and naive T cells were isolated from PBMC. The library was built by means of 5' RACE. Sequencer: Illumina HiSeq 2000. A universal primer binding site was added through template switching, and the final cDNA carried a unique molecular identifier so that TCR cDNA molecules could be counted accurately. Specific primers in the conserved constant-segment region were used to synthesize first-strand cDNA for the TCR alpha and beta chains. Each cDNA library was double barcoded, with a SMART-Mk sample barcode plus Illumina barcodes, to control for contamination. TruSeq adapter sequences along with Illumina sample barcodes were introduced in two successive PCR steps. The Illumina HiSeq platform was used with custom primers to sequence TCR alpha and beta cDNA libraries. Regarding the original processing steps: MiGEC was used to process raw reads and extract unique molecular identifiers, and MiXCR was used to find CDR3 positions. For each individual, recombination models were inferred using an EM algorithm with the repgenHMM and IGoR tools. Shared clonotypes were analyzed with the tcR package in R, and sharing was normalized by the product of cloneset sizes. To study raw recombination free of thymic and clonal selection effects, out-of-frame nonproductive sequences were analyzed. TCRdb itself trimmed the public reads at Q25 with fastp, ran MiXCR and retained productive beta chains. Each record represents a unique CDR3 protein, reported with the most common genes and DNA among its rows. It is TCRdb's table, rather than the study itself, that gives the V and J calls and clone size. The sample data list under 250,000 distinct CDR3 sequences, and roughly a tenth of these were observed just once. The ten largest account for 5.1% of the sample.

Via the germline V gene, CDR1 is SGHDT and CDR2 YYEEEE. The CDR3 numbers 15 residues from cysteine through phenylalanine. CDR3 DNA is the only sequence kept; it has 45 bases, read in frame from the first base. Trimming removed 4 bases from V and 1 base from J, leaving 14 bases between the germline ends. This clonotype has just a few counts. Its antigen is not yet known. Per-base quality was not reported, and no clone a single base away is much larger than it. This receptor was taken from a woman between 18 and 30 years old in good health. The V and J genes are TRBV5-6 and TRBJ1-1; matching of 5 bases hints at TRBD1 as the D gene. The sequencing sample was made of memory (CD45RO+) T cells sorted from blood. What this sample's cell subset or site label stands for: CD45RO+ enriched T cells. Read as DNA, the sequence is TGTGCCAGCAGCAGTAGGATAGGGGAGAACACTGAAGCTTTCTTT. Its protein product is CASSSRIGENTEAFF.